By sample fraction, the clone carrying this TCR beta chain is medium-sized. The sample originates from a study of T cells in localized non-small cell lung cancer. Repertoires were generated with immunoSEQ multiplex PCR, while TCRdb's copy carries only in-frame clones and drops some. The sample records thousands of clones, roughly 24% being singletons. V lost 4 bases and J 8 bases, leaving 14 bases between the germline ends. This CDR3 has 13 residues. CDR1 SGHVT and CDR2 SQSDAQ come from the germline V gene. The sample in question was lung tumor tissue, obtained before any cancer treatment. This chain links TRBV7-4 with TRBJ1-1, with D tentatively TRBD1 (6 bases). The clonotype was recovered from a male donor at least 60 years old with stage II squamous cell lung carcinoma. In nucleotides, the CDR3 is TGTGCCAGCAGCTACGGGACACGGAACGAAGCTTTCTTT. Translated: CASSYGTRNEAFF.